This T cell receptor beta chain was documented in a study of cytomegalovirus exposure and HLA in healthy donors. V lost 0 bases and J lost 4, with 14 bases in between. The CDR3 is 16 amino acids. The germline gives CDR1 SGDLS, CDR2 YYNGEE. The table came from immunoSEQ multiplex PCR; TCRdb's copy has only in-frame clones and leaves some out. The data contain some 54,000 clones, 80% to 95% of them singletons. The sequenced sample consisted of PBMCs. The TCR was taken from a man between 18 and 29 years old in good health and CMV-seronegative. V and J are TRBV9 and TRBJ2-1; a possible D gene is TRBD2 (6 bases). Written as DNA, the CDR3 is TGTGCCAGCAGCGTAGGAGTGACTAGTGGTTACAATGAGCAGTTCTTC. Its protein is CASSVGVTSGYNEQFF.